This TCR beta chain was recovered during a study of metastatic and nonmetastatic thyroid tumors. There were no patients who had received any treatment before thyroid surgery. This clone came up many times. Through MiXCR, TCRdb re-clonotyped the PCR reads. This table has about 41,000 clones, 24% appearing once. Germline CDR1 is SNHLY and CDR2 is FYNNEI. Trimming cost V 3 bases and J 5 bases, with 16 bases left between them. The CDR3 covers 15 residues. This sequence was found in a female donor with papillary thyroid cancer or a benign thyroid nodule (not recorded which). Some clones in this sample may be carry-over from other donors' samples. The rearrangement joins TRBV2 to TRBJ1-2, with D maybe TRBD1 (6 bases). The sample taken for sequencing was tumor tissue. CDR3 protein: CASSDPDRSPYGYTF. The CDR3 nucleotides are TGTGCCAGCAGTGACCCGGACAGAAGCCCTTATGGCTACACCTTC.